This T cell receptor beta chain was identified in a study of T cell responses to AZD1222 COVID-19 vaccine. Profiling relied on immunoSEQ multiplex PCR, and the TCRdb table lists in-frame clones only, not all of them. The table includes 110,000 to 150,000 clones, around 90% detected once. This CDR3 is 15 amino acids long. Germline CDR1 and CDR2: SGDLS and YYNGEE. J lost 7 bases, V lost 0 bases, and 9 bases had no gene match. Study-level points and caveats: Females made up more of the donors, who were largely white British, and clonal diversity may have come out too low. Only a handful of AZD1222 recipients tested seropositive at baseline.

This clone has just one count. The antigen is unknown. The chain links TRBV9 to TRBJ2-7; TRBD1 agrees at 8 bases. The clonotype originates from an adult in good health. This specimen consisted of peripheral blood, obtained on day 0 of AZD1222 vaccination. This CDR3 reads CASSVGQGIPEEQYF. CDR3 bases: TGTGCCAGCAGCGTAGGACAGGGGATTCCGGAAGAGCAGTACTTC.